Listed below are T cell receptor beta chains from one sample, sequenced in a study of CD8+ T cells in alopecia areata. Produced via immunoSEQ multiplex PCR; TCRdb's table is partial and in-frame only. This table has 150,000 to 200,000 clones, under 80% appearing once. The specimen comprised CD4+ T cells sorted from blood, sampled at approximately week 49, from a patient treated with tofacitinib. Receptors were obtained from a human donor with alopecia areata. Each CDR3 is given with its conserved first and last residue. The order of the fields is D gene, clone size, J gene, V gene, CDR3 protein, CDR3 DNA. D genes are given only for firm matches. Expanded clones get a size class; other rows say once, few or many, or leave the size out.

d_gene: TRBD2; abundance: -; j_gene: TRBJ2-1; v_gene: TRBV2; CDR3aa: CASSETSGGAYEQFF; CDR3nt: TGTGCCAGCAGTGAAACTAGCGGGGGGGCCTATGAGCAGTTCTTC
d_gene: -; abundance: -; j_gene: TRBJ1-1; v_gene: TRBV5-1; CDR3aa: CASSWTENTEAFF; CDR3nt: TGCGCCAGCAGCTGGACAGAGAACACTGAAGCTTTCTTT
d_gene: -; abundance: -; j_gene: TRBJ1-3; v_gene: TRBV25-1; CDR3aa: CASSEGPSSGNTIYF; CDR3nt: TGTGCCAGCAGTGAGGGACCGAGCTCTGGAAACACCATATATTTT
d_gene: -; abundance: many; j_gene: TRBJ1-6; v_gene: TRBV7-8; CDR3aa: CASSSLSGGNSPLHF; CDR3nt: TGTGCCAGCAGCTCGCTTTCCGGGGGCAATTCACCCCTCCACTTT
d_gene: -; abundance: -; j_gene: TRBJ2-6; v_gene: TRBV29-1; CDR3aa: CSVVSSRSGANVLTF; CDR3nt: TGCAGCGTTGTCTCCAGTCGCTCTGGGGCCAACGTCCTGACTTTC
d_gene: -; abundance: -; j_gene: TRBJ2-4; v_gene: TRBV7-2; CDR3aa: CASSPTENIQYF; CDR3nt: TGTGCCAGCAGCCCCACGGAAAACATTCAGTACTTC
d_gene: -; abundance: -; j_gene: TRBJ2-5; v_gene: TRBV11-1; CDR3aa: CASSPPTGRETQYF; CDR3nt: TGTGCCAGCAGCCCGCCGACAGGGAGGGAGACCCAGTACTTC
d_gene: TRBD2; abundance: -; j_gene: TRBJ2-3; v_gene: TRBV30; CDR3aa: CAWSLRGGTDTQYF; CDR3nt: TGTGCCTGGAGTCTGCGGGGGGGCACAGATACGCAGTATTTT
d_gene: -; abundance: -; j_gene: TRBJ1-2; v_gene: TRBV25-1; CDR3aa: CASSVTGRGDYGYTF; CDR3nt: TGTGCCAGCAGTGTTACAGGGCGTGGTGACTATGGCTACACCTTC
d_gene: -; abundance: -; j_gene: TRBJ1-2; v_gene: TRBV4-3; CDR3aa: CASSQEWGGNYGYTF; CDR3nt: TGCGCCAGCAGCCAAGAATGGGGCGGGAACTATGGCTACACCTTC
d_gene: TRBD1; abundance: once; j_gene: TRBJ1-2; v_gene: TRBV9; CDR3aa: CASSVTGGREYGYTF; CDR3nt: TGTGCCAGCAGCGTGACAGGGGGCCGGGAGTATGGCTACACCTTC
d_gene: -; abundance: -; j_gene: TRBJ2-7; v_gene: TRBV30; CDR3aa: CAGQNRRYSEQYF; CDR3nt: TGTGCCGGACAAAATCGAAGATATTCCGAGCAGTACTTC
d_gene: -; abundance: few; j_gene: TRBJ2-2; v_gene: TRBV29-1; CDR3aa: CSVRQPLYTGELFF; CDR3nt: TGCAGCGTTAGACAACCTCTCTACACCGGGGAGCTGTTTTTT
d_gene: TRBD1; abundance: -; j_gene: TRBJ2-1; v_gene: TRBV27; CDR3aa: CASSLFQDRVSNEQFF; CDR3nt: TGTGCCAGCAGTTTATTCCAGGACAGGGTCAGCAATGAGCAGTTCTTC
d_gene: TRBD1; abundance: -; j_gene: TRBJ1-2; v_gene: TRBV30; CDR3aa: CAWTGTGGSGYTF; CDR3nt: TGTGCCTGGACTGGGACAGGGGGCTCTGGCTACACCTTC
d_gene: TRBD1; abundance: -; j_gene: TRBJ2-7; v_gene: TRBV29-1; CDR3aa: CSVGQAHEQYF; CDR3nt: TGCAGCGTAGGACAGGCCCACGAGCAGTACTTC
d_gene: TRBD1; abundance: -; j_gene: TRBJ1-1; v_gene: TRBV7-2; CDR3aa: CASSFGTGLNTEAFF; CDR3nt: TGTGCCAGCAGCTTTGGGACAGGTCTGAACACTGAAGCTTTCTTT
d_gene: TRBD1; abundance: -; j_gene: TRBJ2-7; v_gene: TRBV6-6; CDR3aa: CASRQGDYEQYF; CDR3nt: TGTGCCAGCAGACAGGGGGACTACGAGCAGTACTTC
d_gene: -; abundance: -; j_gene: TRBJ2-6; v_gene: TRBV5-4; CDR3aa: CASSPDSGANVLTF; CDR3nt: TGTGCCAGCAGTCCAGATTCTGGGGCCAACGTCCTGACTTTC
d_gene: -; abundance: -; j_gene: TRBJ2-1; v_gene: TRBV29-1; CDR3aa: CSVGYAEQFF; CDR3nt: TGCAGCGTTGGATATGCTGAGCAGTTCTTC
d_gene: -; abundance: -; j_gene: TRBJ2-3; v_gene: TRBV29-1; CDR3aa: CSVEVGDTQYF; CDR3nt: TGCAGCGTTGAAGTAGGTGATACGCAGTATTTT
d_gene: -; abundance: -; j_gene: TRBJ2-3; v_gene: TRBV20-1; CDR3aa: CSASVDTQYF; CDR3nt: TGCAGTGCTAGTGTGGATACGCAGTATTTT
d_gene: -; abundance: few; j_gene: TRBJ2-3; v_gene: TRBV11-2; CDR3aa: CASSPLRATQYF; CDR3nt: TGTGCCAGCAGCCCCCTTCGGGCGACGCAGTATTTT
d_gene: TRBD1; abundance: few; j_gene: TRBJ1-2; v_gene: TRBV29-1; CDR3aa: CSVETRPGDRKYPNYGYTF; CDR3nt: TGCAGCGTCGAGACCCGTCCTGGGGACAGGAAGTACCCAAACTATGGCTACACCTTC
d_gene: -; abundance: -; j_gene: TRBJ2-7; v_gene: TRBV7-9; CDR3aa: CASSLDRGTSYEQYF; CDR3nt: TGTGCCAGCAGCTTAGATCGGGGAACGTCCTACGAGCAGTACTTC
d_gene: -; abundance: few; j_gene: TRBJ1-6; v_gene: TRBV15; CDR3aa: CATSSGSLGRALHF; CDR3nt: TGTGCCACCAGCAGTGGATCCTTAGGAAGGGCCCTCCACTTT
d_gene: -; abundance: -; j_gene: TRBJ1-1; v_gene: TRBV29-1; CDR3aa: CSVEIRANTEAFF; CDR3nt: TGCAGCGTTGAGATCAGGGCGAACACTGAAGCTTTCTTT
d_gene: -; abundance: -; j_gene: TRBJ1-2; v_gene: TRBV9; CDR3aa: CASSDQGTPNYGYTF; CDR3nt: TGTGCCAGCAGCGACCAGGGGACTCCTAACTATGGCTACACCTTC
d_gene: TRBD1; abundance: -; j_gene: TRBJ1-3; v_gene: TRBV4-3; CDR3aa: CASSQDVSGTGATTIYF; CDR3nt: TGCGCCAGCAGCCAAGATGTCTCGGGGACAGGGGCGACCACCATATATTTT
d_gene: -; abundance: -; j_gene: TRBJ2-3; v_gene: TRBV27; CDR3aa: CASSSSGPKPDTQYF; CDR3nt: TGTGCCAGCAGTTCCTCGGGACCGAAGCCAGATACGCAGTATTTT
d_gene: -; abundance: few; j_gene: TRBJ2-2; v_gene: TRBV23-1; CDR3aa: CASRRDGGELFF; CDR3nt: TGCGCCAGCAGGCGGGACGGCGGGGAGCTGTTTTTT
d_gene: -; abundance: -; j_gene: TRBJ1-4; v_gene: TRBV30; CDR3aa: CAWSDTDTNEKLFF; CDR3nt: TGTGCCTGGAGTGACACCGATACCAATGAAAAACTGTTTTTT
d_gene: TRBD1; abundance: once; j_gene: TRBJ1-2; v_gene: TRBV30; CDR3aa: CAWSETGREGYTF; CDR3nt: TGTGCCTGGAGTGAGACAGGGAGGGAAGGCTACACCTTC
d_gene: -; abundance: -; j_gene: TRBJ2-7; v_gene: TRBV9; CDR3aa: CASSVAPPYEQYF; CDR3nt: TGTGCCAGCAGCGTAGCCCCTCCCTACGAGCAGTACTTC
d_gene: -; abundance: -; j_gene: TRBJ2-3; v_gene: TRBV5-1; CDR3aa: CASSSSTDTQYF; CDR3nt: TGCGCCAGCAGCTCGAGCACAGATACGCAGTATTTT
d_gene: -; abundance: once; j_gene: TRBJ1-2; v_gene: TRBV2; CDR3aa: CASSEARSIDGYTF; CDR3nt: TGTGCCAGCAGTGAAGCAAGAAGTATTGATGGCTACACCTTC
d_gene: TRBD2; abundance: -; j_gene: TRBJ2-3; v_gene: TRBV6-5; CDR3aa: CASSSGGQFTDTQYF; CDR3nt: TGTGCCAGCAGTAGCGGGGGGCAGTTCACAGATACGCAGTATTTT
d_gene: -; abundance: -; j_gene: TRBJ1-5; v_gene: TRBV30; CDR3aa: CACRPSNQPQHF; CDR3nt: TGTGCCTGCCGACCTAGCAATCAGCCCCAGCATTTT
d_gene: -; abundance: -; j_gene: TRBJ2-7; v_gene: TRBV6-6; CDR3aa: CASSYSRGGGEQYF; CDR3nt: TGTGCCAGCAGTTATTCTCGGGGCGGTGGCGAGCAGTACTTC
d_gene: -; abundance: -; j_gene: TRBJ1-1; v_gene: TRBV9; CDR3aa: CASTPRQQGTEAFF; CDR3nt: TGTGCCAGCACTCCGAGACAACAGGGAACTGAAGCTTTCTTT
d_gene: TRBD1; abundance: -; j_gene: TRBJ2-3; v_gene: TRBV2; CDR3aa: CASSRDRVSTDTQYF; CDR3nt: TGTGCCAGCAGCCGGGACAGAGTTAGCACAGATACGCAGTATTTT
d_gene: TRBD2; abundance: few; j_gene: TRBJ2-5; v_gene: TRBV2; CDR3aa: CASRPGLELKTQYF; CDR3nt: TGTGCCAGCAGACCGGGACTAGAATTGAAGACCCAGTACTTC
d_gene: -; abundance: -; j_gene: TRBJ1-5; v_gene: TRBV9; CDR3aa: CASSVDFTQPQHF; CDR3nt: TGTGCCAGCAGCGTAGACTTCACTCAGCCCCAGCATTTT
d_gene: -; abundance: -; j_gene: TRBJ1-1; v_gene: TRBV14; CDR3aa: CASGPVVNTEAFF; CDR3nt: TGTGCCAGCGGGCCGGTTGTTAACACTGAAGCTTTCTTT
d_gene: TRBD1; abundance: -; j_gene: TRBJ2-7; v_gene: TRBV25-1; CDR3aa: CASSRTGSYEQYF; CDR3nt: TGTGCCAGCAGTCGGACAGGTTCCTACGAGCAGTACTTC
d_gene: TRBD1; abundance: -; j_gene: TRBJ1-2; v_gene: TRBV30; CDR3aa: CAGGGSGTDYGYTF; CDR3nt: TGTGCCGGAGGGGGTTCCGGGACAGATTATGGCTACACCTTC
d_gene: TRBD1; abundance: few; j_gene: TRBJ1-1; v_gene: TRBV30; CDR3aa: CAWSGGDRGGTEAFF; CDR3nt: TGTGCCTGGAGTGGAGGGGACAGGGGGGGCACTGAAGCTTTCTTT
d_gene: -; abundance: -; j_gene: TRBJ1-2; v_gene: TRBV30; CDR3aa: CAWSFTGNGYTF; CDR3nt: TGTGCCTGGAGTTTCACAGGCAATGGCTACACCTTC
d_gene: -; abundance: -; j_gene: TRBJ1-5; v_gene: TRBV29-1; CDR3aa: CSPLYGQPQHF; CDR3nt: TGCAGCCCACTTTATGGTCAGCCCCAGCATTTT
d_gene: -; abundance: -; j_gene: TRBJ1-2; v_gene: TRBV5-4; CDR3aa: CASSLAGTYYGYTF; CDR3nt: TGTGCCAGCAGCTTGGCCGGAACATACTATGGCTACACCTTC
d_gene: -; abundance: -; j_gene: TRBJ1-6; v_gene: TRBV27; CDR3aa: CASSLVVDRPLHF; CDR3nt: TGTGCCAGCAGTTTAGTCGTGGACAGACCCCTCCACTTT
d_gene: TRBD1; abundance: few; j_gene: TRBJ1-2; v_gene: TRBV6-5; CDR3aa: CASSRTGVGYGYTF; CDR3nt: TGTGCCAGCAGTAGGACAGGGGTGGGATATGGCTACACCTTC
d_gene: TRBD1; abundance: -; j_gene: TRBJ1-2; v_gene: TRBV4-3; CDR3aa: CASSQDQDRAMGYTF; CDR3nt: TGCGCCAGCAGCCAAGATCAGGACAGGGCGATGGGCTACACCTTC
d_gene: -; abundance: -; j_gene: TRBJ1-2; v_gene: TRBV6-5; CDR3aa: CASSYEQGSTYGYTF; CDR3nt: TGTGCCAGCAGTTACGAACAGGGATCTACCTATGGCTACACCTTC
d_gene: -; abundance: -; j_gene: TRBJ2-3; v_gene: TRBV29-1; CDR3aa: CSAEWSDTQYF; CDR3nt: TGCAGCGCTGAGTGGTCAGATACGCAGTATTTT
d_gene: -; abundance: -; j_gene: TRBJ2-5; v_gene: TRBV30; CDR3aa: CAWTRGAQETQYF; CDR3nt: TGTGCCTGGACTAGGGGGGCCCAAGAGACCCAGTACTTC
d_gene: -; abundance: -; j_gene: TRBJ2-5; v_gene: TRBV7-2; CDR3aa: CASSQVWETQYF; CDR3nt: TGTGCCAGCAGCCAGGTTTGGGAGACCCAGTACTTC
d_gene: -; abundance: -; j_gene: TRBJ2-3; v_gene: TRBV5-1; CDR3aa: CASSFSSPTDTQYF; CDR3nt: TGCGCCAGCAGCTTTAGTTCGCCCACAGATACGCAGTATTTT
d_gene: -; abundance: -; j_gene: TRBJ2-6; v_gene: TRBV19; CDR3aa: CASRQGSGANVLTF; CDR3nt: TGTGCCAGTAGGCAGGGGTCTGGGGCCAACGTCCTGACTTTC
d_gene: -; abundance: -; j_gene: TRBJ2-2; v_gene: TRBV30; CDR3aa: CAWMPQPGELFF; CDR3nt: TGTGCCTGGATGCCGCAACCCGGGGAGCTGTTTTTT